This T cell receptor beta chain was retrieved from a study of blood T cell repertoires in COVID-19. Looking at the study overall: Samples representing acute and convalescent COVID-19 were sourced from the United States, Italy and Spain. In each case, the material was cDNA or gDNA derived from T cells, B-cell-depleted T cells, or PBMCs.

Measured with immunoSEQ multiplex PCR; TCRdb has only the in-frame clones, and not every one. The table lists roughly 420,000 clones, more than 75% of them singletons. Germline V CDR1 and CDR2: LNHDA, SQIVND (reference sequence). Trimming left V 1 base short and J 9 bases short, with 10 bases between. The CDR3 has 13 residues. Which cohort a participant joined came from the clinical history participants gave. The sequence was collected from a woman aged 25-40 years with acute COVID-19. This chain connects TRBV19 to TRBJ1-5; unclear D gene. What was sequenced was PBMCs or T cells enriched from blood (not recorded which). The CDR3 nucleotides read TGTGCCAGTAGTATAGCCCGAGGTCTGCCCCAGCATTTT. Translating gives CASSIARGLPQHF.